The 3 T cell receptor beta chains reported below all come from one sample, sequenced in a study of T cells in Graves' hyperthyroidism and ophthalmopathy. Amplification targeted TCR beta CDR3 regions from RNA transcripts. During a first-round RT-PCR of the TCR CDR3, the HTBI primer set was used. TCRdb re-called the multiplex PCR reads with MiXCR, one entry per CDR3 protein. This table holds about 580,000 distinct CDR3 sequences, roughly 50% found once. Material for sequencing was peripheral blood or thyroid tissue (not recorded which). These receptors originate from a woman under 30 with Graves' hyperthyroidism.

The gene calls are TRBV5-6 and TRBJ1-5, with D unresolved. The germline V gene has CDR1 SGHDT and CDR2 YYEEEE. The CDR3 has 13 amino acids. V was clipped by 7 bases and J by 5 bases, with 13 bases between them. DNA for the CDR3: TGTGCCAGCGTCTTGGGTATGGATCAGCCCCAGCATTTT. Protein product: CASVLGMDQPQHF.

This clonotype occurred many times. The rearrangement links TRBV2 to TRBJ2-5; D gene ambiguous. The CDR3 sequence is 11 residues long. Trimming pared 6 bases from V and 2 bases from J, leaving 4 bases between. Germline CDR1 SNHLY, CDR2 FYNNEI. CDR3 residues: CASRVQETQYF. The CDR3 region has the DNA TGTGCCAGCAGGGTTCAAGAGACCCAGTACTTC.

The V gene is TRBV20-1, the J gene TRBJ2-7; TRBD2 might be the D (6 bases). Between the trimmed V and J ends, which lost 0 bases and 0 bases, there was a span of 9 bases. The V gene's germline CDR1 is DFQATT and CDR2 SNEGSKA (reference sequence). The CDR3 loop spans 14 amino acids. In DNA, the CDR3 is TGCAGTGCTAGAGATCTAGCGACCTCCTACGAGCAGTACTTC. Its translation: CSARDLATSYEQYF.